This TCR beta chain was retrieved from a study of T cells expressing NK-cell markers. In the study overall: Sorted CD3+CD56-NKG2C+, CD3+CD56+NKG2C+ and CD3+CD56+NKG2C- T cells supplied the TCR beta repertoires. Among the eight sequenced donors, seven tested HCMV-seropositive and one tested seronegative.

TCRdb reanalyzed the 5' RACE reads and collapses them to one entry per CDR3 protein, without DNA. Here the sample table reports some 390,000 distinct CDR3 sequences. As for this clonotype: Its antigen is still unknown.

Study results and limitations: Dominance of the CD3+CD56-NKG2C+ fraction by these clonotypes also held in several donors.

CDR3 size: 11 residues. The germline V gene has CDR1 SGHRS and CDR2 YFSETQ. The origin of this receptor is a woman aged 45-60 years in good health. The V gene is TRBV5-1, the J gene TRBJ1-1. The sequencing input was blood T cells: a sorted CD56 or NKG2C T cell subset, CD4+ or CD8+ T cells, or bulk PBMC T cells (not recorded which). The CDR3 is CASSMQGEAFF.